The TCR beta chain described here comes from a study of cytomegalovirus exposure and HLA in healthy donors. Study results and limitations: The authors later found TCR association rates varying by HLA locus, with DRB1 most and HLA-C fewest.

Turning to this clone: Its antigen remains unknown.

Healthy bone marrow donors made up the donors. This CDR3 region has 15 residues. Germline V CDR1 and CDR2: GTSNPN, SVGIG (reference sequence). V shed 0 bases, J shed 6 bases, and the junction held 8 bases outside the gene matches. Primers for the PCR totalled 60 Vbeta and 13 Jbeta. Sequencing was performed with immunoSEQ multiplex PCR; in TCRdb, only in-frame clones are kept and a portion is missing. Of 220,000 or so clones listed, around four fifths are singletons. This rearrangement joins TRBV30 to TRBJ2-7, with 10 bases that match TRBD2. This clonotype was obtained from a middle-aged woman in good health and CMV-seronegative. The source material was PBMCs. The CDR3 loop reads CAWSVFLAGVREQYF. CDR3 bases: TGTGCCTGGAGTGTCTTTCTAGCGGGAGTTCGCGAGCAGTACTTC.